This T cell receptor beta chain was sequenced in a study of early T cells in non-severe SARS-CoV-2 infection. Across the study: The chains were unpaired, and the sequenced material was bulk RNA from unsorted whole blood.

Individual cDNA molecules received unique molecular identifiers. In TCRdb, the 5' RACE reads were re-called with MiXCR into one record per CDR3 protein. Among more than 40,000 distinct CDR3 sequences listed, about 4% were seen once. The V and J ends lost 5 bases and 0 bases, in that order; junction bases with no gene match: 16. The germline CDR1 and CDR2 sequences are PRHDT and FYEKMQ (reference sequence). CDR3 size: 20 residues. Ten or more counts support this clonotype. The rearrangement links TRBV13 to TRBJ2-3, with 11 bases that match TRBD2. The sequence derives from an adult who was a healthcare worker with PCR-confirmed SARS-CoV-2 infection or an uninfected control (not recorded which). Sequencing was performed on whole blood. The CDR3 spells CASSPSQILAGALSTDTQYF. CDR3 nucleotide sequence: TGTGCCAGCAGCCCGAGCCAGATACTAGCGGGAGCTTTAAGCACAGATACGCAGTATTTT.